This T cell receptor (beta chain) was captured by sequencing in a study of blood T cell repertoires in COVID-19. Method: immunoSEQ multiplex PCR; TCRdb's copy keeps in-frame clones and lacks some. The sample includes roughly 480,000 clones, roughly 89% seen only once; the top ten take around 0.92%. Enrolment of Seattle patients took place during active infection, and they were followed longitudinally. The CDR3 runs 13 residues. V was clipped by 0 bases and J by 2 bases, with 5 bases between them. Germline V gives CDR1 MGHRA, CDR2 YSYEKL. V and J are TRBV4-1 and TRBJ2-7; D is unresolved. Material for sequencing was peripheral blood. The clonotype was recovered from a man between 18 and 35 years old with COVID-19, enrolled during active disease. The CDR3 is CASSQDRAYEQYF. CDR3 nucleotides: TGCGCCAGCAGCCAAGATAGAGCCTACGAGCAGTACTTC.